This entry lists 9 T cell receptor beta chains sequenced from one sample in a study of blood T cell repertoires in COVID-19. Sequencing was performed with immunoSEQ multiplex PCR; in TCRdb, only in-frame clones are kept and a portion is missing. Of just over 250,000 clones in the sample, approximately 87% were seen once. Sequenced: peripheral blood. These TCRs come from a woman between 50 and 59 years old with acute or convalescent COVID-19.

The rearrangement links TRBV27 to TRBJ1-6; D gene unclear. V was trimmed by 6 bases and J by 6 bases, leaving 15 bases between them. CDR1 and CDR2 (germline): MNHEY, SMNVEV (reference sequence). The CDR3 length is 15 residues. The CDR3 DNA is TGTGCCAGCAGACTCGGGGTGGAGGGTAATTCACCCCTCCACTTT. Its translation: CASRLGVEGNSPLHF.

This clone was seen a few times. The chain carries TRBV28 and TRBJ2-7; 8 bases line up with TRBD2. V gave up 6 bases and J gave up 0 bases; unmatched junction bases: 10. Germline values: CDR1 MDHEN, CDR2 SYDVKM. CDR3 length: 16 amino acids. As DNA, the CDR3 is TGTGCCAGCAGGCCGCCCTCGGGGACTAGCTCCTACGAGCAGTACTTC. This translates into CASRPPSGTSSYEQYF.

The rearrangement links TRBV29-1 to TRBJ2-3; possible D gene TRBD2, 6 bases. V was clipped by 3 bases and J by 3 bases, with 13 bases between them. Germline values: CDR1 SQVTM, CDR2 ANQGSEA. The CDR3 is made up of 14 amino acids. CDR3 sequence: CSVEGGERTDTQYF. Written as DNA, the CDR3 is TGCAGCGTTGAGGGGGGAGAGAGGACAGATACGCAGTATTTT.

CDR3 sequence: CASGGDRGYSETQYF. CDR3 bases: TGTGCCAGCGGAGGCGACAGGGGATACTCGGAGACCCAGTACTTC. V gene TRBV5-4 combines with J gene TRBJ2-5; TRBD1 aligns across 8 bases. The ends lost 7 bases at V and 5 bases at J; junction bases unmatched: 13. Germline V gives CDR1 SGHNT, CDR2 YYREEE (reference sequence). The CDR3 extends over 15 amino acids.

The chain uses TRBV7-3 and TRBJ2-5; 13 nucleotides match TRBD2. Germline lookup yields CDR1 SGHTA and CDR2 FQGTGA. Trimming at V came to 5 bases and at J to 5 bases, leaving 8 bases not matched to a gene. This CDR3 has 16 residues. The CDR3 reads CASSLGLAGAGETQYF. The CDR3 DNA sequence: TGTGCCAGCAGCCTCGGACTAGCGGGAGCCGGCGAGACCCAGTACTTC.

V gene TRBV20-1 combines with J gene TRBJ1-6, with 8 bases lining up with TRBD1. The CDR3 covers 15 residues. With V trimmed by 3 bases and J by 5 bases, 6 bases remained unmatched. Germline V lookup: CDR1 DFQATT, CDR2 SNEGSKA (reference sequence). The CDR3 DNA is TGCAGTGCTAGTAGACAGGGGATTAATAATTCACCCCTCCACTTT. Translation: CSASRQGINNSPLHF.

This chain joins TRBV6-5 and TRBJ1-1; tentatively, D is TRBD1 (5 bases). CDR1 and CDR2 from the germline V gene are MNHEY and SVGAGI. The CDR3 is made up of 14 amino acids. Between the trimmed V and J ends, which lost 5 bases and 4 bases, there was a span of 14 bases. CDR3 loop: CASSLPGGSTEAFF. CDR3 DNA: TGTGCCAGCAGTCTTCCCGGGGGTAGCACTGAAGCTTTCTTT.

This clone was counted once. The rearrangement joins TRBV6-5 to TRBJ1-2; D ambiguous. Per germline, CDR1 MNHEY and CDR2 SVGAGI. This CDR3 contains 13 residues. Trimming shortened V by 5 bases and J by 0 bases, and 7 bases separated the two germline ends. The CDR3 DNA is TGTGCCAGCAGTCCCGGGTCTAACTATGGCTACACCTTC. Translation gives CASSPGSNYGYTF.

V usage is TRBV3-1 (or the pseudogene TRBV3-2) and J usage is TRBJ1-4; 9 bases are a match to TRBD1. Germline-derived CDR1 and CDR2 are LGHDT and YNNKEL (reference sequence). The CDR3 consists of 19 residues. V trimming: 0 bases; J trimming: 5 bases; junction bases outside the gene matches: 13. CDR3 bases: TGTGCCAGCAGCCAAGATTTCCCTTCCCCGGGACAGGGAAATGAAAAACTGTTTTTT. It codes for CASSQDFPSPGQGNEKLFF.